This paragraph covers one T cell receptor beta chain sequence. The V segment lost 1 base and the J segment 4 bases; nucleotides outside the gene matches: 10. The CDR3 sequence is 19 residues long. CDR1 and CDR2 from the germline V gene are LGHDT and YNNKEL (reference sequence). These data come from a study of blood T cell repertoires in COVID-19. Study as a whole: Both acute and convalescent COVID-19 samples were obtained from the United States, Italy and Spain. T cells, B-cell-depleted T cells, or PBMCs supplied cDNA or gDNA.

The table came from immunoSEQ multiplex PCR; TCRdb's copy has only in-frame clones and leaves some out. Among hundreds of thousands of clones listed, 75% to 90% were seen once. Material: peripheral blood. This TCR derives from a woman between 45 and 65 years old with COVID-19, enrolled during active disease. V gene TRBV3-1 (or the pseudogene TRBV3-2) combines with J gene TRBJ1-4; 12 bases agree with TRBD1. CDR3 DNA: TGTGCCAGCAGCCAAGGGTTTTGGGACAGGGGGCAACTTAATGAAAAACTGTTTTTT. Encoded protein: CASSQGFWDRGQLNEKLFF.